The following is a T cell receptor beta chain sequence with its context. This entry belongs to a study of blood T cell repertoires in COVID-19. Generated by immunoSEQ multiplex PCR, the TCRdb table keeps only in-frame clones and is missing some. The data show just over 95,000 clones, about 80% seen once. V gave up 1 base and J gave up 7 bases; unmatched junction bases: 5. The CDR3 has 16 residues. Germline CDR1 reads WNHNN; CDR2 reads SYGVQD (reference sequence). The clonotype was recovered from a man older than 75 with acute or convalescent COVID-19. Sequencing was performed on peripheral blood. This chain uses TRBV10-1 with TRBJ2-1; 12 bases line up with TRBD2. The CDR3 bases are TGCGCCAGCAGTGAGTACCTAGCGGGAGGGAGGAATGAGCAGTTCTTC. Amino acid sequence: CASSEYLAGGRNEQFF.